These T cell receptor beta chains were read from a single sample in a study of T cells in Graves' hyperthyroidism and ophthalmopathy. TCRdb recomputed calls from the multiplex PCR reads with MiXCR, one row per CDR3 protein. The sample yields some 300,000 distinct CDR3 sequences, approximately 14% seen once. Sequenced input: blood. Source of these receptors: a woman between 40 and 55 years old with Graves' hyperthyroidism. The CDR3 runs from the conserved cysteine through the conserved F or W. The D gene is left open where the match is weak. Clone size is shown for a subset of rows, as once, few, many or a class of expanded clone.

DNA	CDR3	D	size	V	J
TGCAGTGCTAGGGGGCCGGGGAACACTGAAGCTTTCTTT	CSARGPGNTEAFF	.	many	TRBV20-1	TRBJ1-1
TGTGCCAGCAGCAGATCAGGATTCAATCAGCCCCAGCATTTT	CASSRSGFNQPQHF	.	many	TRBV7-2	TRBJ1-5
TGTGCCATGGGGCGGGGTAGTGAGCAGTTCTTC	CAMGRGSEQFF	.	many	TRBV10-3	TRBJ2-1
TGTGCCAGCCTGAGTCCGGGACAGGGGGGGGACGAGCAGTACTTC	CASLSPGQGGDEQYF	TRBD1	many	TRBV2	TRBJ2-7
TGCAGTGCTAGATCCGGGACAGGGAATCAGCCCCAGCATTTT	CSARSGTGNQPQHF	TRBD1	many	TRBV20-1	TRBJ1-5
TGTGCCAGCAGTTTGAAGGCCGGGAACACTGAAGCTTTCTTT	CASSLKAGNTEAFF	.	many	TRBV12-3/TRBV12-4	TRBJ1-1
TGTGCCAGCAGTTTTTCTCGTCCGAATCAGCCCCAGCATTTT	CASSFSRPNQPQHF	.	.	TRBV28	TRBJ1-5
TGCAGTGCTAGAGTAGCGGGACGGGACAATCAGCCCCAGCATTTT	CSARVAGRDNQPQHF	.	.	TRBV20-1	TRBJ1-5
TGCGCCAGCAGCCAAGGGACTAGCGGGAGATACACCGGGGAGCTGTTTTTT	CASSQGTSGRYTGELFF	TRBD2	.	TRBV4-1	TRBJ2-2
TGTGCCATCAGTGATAATAGGGGAAGCACTGGAAACACCATATATTTT	CAISDNRGSTGNTIYF	.	few	TRBV10-3	TRBJ1-3
TGTGCCTGGAGCACCCTGGGGGGTAACGCGGGCATTCAGTACTTC	CAWSTLGGNAGIQYF	.	many	TRBV30	TRBJ2-4
TGTGCCAGCAACGGGAGAGGGGGAAATGAGCAGTTCTTC	CASNGRGGNEQFF	.	many	TRBV2	TRBJ2-1
TGTGCCAGCAAGTCGGGACAGTGGAATGAAAAACTGTTTTTT	CASKSGQWNEKLFF	TRBD1	many	TRBV7-2	TRBJ1-4
TGTGCCAGTAGTACTTACAGGGGGCAGGCTCGGACTTTCTTT	CASSTYRGQARTFF	TRBD1	.	TRBV19	TRBJ1-1
TGTGCCAGCAGCTTAGGGAGGGACTCTAATGAGCAGTTCTTC	CASSLGRDSNEQFF	TRBD2	few	TRBV7-3	TRBJ2-1
TGTGCCAGCAGTCCCACGGGCGGGAGCTCCTACGAGCAGTACTTC	CASSPTGGSSYEQYF	TRBD2	many	TRBV12-3/TRBV12-4	TRBJ2-7
TGTGCCAGCAGTTACTCGGCAGGACAGGGGATGAGGAACATTCAGTACTTC	CASSYSAGQGMRNIQYF	TRBD1	few	TRBV6-5	TRBJ2-4
TGTGCCACCAGTGATCCGACTCCCCCAGAGACCCAGTACTTC	CATSDPTPPETQYF	.	many	TRBV24-1	TRBJ2-5
TGTGCCTGGAGTGGATCGAGCGGGAGGGTGCAGTACTTC	CAWSGSSGRVQYF	TRBD2	many	TRBV30	TRBJ2-7
TGTGCCAGCAGAGCCCCGGGGTCCGTGGATACGCAGTATTTT	CASRAPGSVDTQYF	.	many	TRBV6-1	TRBJ2-3
TGTGCCAGCAGCCAAGAGGGGGGGGCGGTCCTTCCGCAGTTCTTC	CASSQEGGAVLPQFF	.	many	TRBV3-1	TRBJ2-1
TGTGCCAGCGGGGACCCGGAGCCCAGCTCCTACAATGAGCAGTTCTTC	CASGDPEPSSYNEQFF	.	many	TRBV7-8	TRBJ2-1
TGTGCCAGTAAACCCGAGACCAATGGCTACACCTTC	CASKPETNGYTF	.	few	TRBV19	TRBJ1-2
TGTGCCAGCAGCACCGCAGGTTCTAGCACAGATACGCAGTATTTT	CASSTAGSSTDTQYF	.	.	TRBV7-6	TRBJ2-3
TGTGCCAGCAGCTTTATCTCTGGGGCCAACGTCCTGACTTTC	CASSFISGANVLTF	.	.	TRBV7-2	TRBJ2-6
TGTGCCAGCAGTGTAGTGAAGGGGGCAAGTAAAGGCACCGGGGAGCTGTTTTTT	CASSVVKGASKGTGELFF	TRBD1	many	TRBV2	TRBJ2-2
TGCGCCAGCAGTGAGGTGGTCCGGGGGACTGGACGCGAAAAACTGTTTTTT	CASSEVVRGTGREKLFF	.	many	TRBV10-1	TRBJ1-4
TGTGCCAGCAGTCCTACGTTCTACGAGCAGTACTTC	CASSPTFYEQYF	.	many	TRBV2	TRBJ2-7
TGTGCCAGCCTGGGACAGTTTTATGGCTACACCTTC	CASLGQFYGYTF	TRBD1	.	TRBV19	TRBJ1-2
TGTGCCAGCTTCCGGGACATTAACTACGAGCAGTACTTC	CASFRDINYEQYF	.	many	TRBV18	TRBJ2-7
TGTGCCAGCAGTTTGTGGGGCATTAGCAATCAGCCCCAGCATTTT	CASSLWGISNQPQHF	.	many	TRBV6-1	TRBJ1-5